This TCR beta chain derives from a study of T-cell reconstitution after alpha-beta-depleted transplantation in children. Germline loops: CDR1 MNHEY, CDR2 SVGEGT. The CDR3 runs 11 residues. Findings and limits, study-wide: Diversity of TCRbeta at day 60 was high in some patients, arising from surviving recipient T cells and thymic progenitors. Reported findings indicate that, about two months after transplant, alpha-beta T cells came from several hundred expanded clones, which were derived from non-depleted graft cells.

Preparation of the TCRbeta library involved a method that used unique molecular identifiers. TCRdb called the PCR reads again in MiXCR, with one record for every CDR3 protein. The table records about 350,000 distinct CDR3 sequences, 15% to 20% of them present only once. A word on this clonotype: No antigen is known for it. One end of the junction does not line up with germline, which may come from a read error.

The sample was PBMCs, mostly from graft donor cells, taken 360 days after TCRalphabeta/CD19-depleted stem cell transplant. The receptor was derived from a male patient between 2 and 10 years old who had a stem cell transplant for acute lymphoblastic leukemia, so the T cells may come from the graft donor. The V and J genes are TRBV6-2 or TRBV6-3 and TRBJ1-4; D might be TRBD1 (6 bases). The CDR3 loop reads CASSYAGHLIF. CDR3 nucleotides: TGTGCCAGCAGTTACGCGGGACACCTCATTTTT.